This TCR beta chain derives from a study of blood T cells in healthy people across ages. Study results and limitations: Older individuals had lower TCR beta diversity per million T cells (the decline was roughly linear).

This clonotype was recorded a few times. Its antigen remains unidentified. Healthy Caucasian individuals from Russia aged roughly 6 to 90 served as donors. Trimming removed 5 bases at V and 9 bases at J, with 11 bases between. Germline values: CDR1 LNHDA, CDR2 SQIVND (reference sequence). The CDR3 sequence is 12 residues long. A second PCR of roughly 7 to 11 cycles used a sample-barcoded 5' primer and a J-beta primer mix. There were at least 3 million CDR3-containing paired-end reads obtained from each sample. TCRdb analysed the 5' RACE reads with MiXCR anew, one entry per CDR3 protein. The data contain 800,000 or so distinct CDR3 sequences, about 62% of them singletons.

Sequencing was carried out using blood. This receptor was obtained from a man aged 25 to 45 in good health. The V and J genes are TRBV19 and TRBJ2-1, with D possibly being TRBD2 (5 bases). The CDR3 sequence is CASSRGFSEQFF. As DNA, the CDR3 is TGTGCCAGTAGTCGGGGTTTTAGTGAGCAGTTCTTC.